This TCR beta chain came from a study of T-cell memory formation after mild COVID-19. About the study: For the most part, TCR clusters were specific to one donor. Study results and limitations: Pre-infection memory harbored some responding clones, suggesting cross-reactive memory joined. Still unconfirmed is whether the second-wave clones peaking on day 37 recognized SARS-CoV-2. Contracting CD8+ clones were enriched in EMRA, CD4+ mainly in CM and EM.

CDR1 KGHDR and CDR2 SFDVKD come from the germline V gene. This CDR3 has 15 amino acids. V was shortened by 2 bases and J by 0 bases, with 9 bases between the two germline ends. This clonotype was detected many times. Its target is not known. TCRdb used MiXCR to reprocess the 5' RACE reads, holding one entry per CDR3 protein. The profile shows 500,000 to 650,000 distinct CDR3 sequences, less than 25% of them singletons. The sequence was obtained from an adult woman who had mild COVID-19 (a few samples of this study predate the infection). Cell type and time point are not known. The sequenced material came from PBMCs or a T cell subset sorted from them (not recorded which). The V gene is TRBV24-1, the J gene TRBJ2-5; possibly TRBD1 for D (5 bases). The chain's CDR3 is CATSDYRQYQETQYF. The DNA of the CDR3 is TGTGCCACCAGTGATTATAGACAGTACCAAGAGACCCAGTACTTC.